This T cell receptor beta chain was sequenced in a study of beta chain features in type 1 diabetes. Researchers reported sorting CD4+ naive, central memory, regulatory and stem cell-like memory cells via CD45RO/CCR7/CD25/CD127/CD95/CD27. The CDR3 has 15 residues. Trimming took off 4 bases at V and 9 bases at J, with 19 bases between the two ends. Germline CDR1 SNHLY, CDR2 FYNNEI. Broader study findings: In comparison with healthy donors, patients had naive, central memory and Treg TCRB repertoires that appeared more similar. TCRB rearrangement may or may not be influenced by HLA type; here this remained unresolved. All four CD4+ subsets of Type 1 diabetes patients contained TCRB CDR3s that were moderately but significantly shorter.

Expressed TCRB transcripts were sequenced because the isolated RNA had all been reverse transcribed beforehand. Naive, central memory and regulatory T cell samples averaged roughly 3.6 million immunoSEQ reads each. Using immunoSEQ multiplex PCR, the repertoire was profiled, and TCRdb retains in-frame clones only, with some absent. The data show roughly 260,000 clones, with 9.5% to 13% seen just once and 0.017% held by the top ten. Worth noting for this clone: Its matching antigen is unknown.

What was sequenced was naive CD4+ T cells from blood. This receptor was identified in a man aged 25-40 years with type 1 diabetes. The V gene is TRBV2, the J gene TRBJ2-1; the D gene is possibly TRBD1 (6 bases). This chain's CDR3 is CASSVLGARLAEQFF. The CDR3 DNA reads as TGTGCCAGCAGTGTACTGGGGGCAAGGCTCGCTGAGCAGTTCTTC.